These T cell receptor beta chains were read from a single sample in a study of low-dose radiotherapy and immunotherapy resistance in tumors. TCRdb fed the reads into MiXCR, producing one record per CDR3 protein. The table includes about 30,000 distinct CDR3 sequences, approximately 49% detected once. This sample comprised PBMCs, obtained after low-dose radiotherapy plus immunotherapy. These receptors were obtained from a male donor with gallbladder cancer. The CDR3 runs from the conserved cysteine through the conserved F or W. The order of the fields is D gene, clone size, J gene, V gene, CDR3 protein, CDR3 DNA. A D gene is named only where the DNA matches it firmly. Size is stated for part of the rows, as once, few or many counts, or as a class when the clone is expanded.

TRBD2 | - | TRBJ2-2 | TRBV6-6 | CASSATSGGVTGELFF | TGTGCCAGCAGTGCGACTAGCGGGGGGGTTACCGGGGAGCTGTTTTTT
- | - | TRBJ1-1 | TRBV7-6 | CASSPFKGNRLWGTEAFF | TGTGCCAGCAGCCCCTTCAAGGGCAACCGTCTTTGGGGCACTGAAGCTTTCTTT
- | many | TRBJ2-5 | TRBV28 | CASSLTRPYQETQYF | TGTGCCAGCAGTTTGACGCGGCCGTACCAAGAGACCCAGTACTTC
- | few | TRBJ2-7 | TRBV29-1 | CSVTQDSGPYEQYF | TGCAGCGTCACCCAGGACAGCGGGCCCTACGAGCAGTACTTC
- | many | TRBJ1-4 | TRBV28 | CASSPPSLSANEKLFF | TGTGCCAGCAGCCCCCCCTCATTGTCGGCTAATGAAAAACTGTTTTTT
TRBD1 | - | TRBJ2-7 | TRBV27 | CASSEQGGFSYEQYF | TGTGCCAGCAGTGAACAGGGGGGTTTCTCCTACGAGCAGTACTTC
TRBD2 | medium-sized | TRBJ2-2 | TRBV5-5 | CASSTVAGAGRGTGELFF | TGTGCCAGCAGCACCGTAGCGGGGGCGGGTCGTGGCACCGGGGAGCTGTTTTTT
TRBD1 | - | TRBJ1-2 | TRBV12-3/TRBV12-4 | CASSLQGGGYTF | TGTGCCAGCAGCCTTCAGGGGGGTGGCTACACCTTC
- | - | TRBJ1-2 | TRBV7-8 | CASSLSSGGIYGYTF | TGTGCCAGCAGTCTCTCAAGTGGAGGGATCTATGGCTACACCTTC
- | - | TRBJ1-1 | TRBV12-3/TRBV12-4 | CASSLTGSTEAFF | TGTGCCAGCAGTTTAACGGGGAGCACTGAAGCTTTCTTT
- | many | TRBJ1-4 | TRBV19 | CASSWTTTNEKLFF | TGTGCCAGTAGCTGGACAACAACTAATGAAAAACTGTTTTTT
- | once | TRBJ1-5 | TRBV11-3 | CASSLEIGGRQPQHF | TGTGCCAGCAGCTTAGAAATCGGGGGAAGGCAGCCCCAGCATTTT
- | - | TRBJ2-2 | TRBV30 | CARSSGLDTGELFF | TGTGCCCGGAGCTCGGGGTTGGACACCGGGGAGCTGTTTTTT